Below are 26 T cell receptor beta chains sequenced from a single sample in a study of OX40 agonist ivuxolimab in advanced cancers. Libraries were prepared by immunoSEQ multiplex PCR; TCRdb keeps only in-frame clonotypes and omits some of them. The sample includes over 20,000 clones, around 87% of them seen just once. This material consisted of CD4+ or CD8+ T cells sorted from blood, taken in a trial of the OX40 agonist ivuxolimab. The receptors were sampled from an adult with an advanced solid tumor such as melanoma, head and neck, liver or kidney cancer.

The rearrangement joins TRBV7-6 to TRBJ1-1; perhaps TRBD1 as D (5 bases). Germline V gives CDR1 SGHVS, CDR2 FNYEAQ. With 4 bases removed from V and 1 base from J, the gap between germline ends came to 10 bases. The CDR3 runs 14 residues. The CDR3 coding sequence is TGTGCCAGCAGCTATGGTGGGGGGAACACTGAAGCTTTCTTT. It codes for CASSYGGGNTEAFF.

This clone was recorded only once. V and J are TRBV28 and TRBJ2-4; D gene ambiguous. The CDR3 is 15 residues long. Germline-derived CDR1 and CDR2 are MDHEN and SYDVKM. Trimming left V 7 bases short and J 6 bases short, with 19 bases between. This CDR3 is CASNDIGSEGNIQYF. The CDR3, as DNA: TGTGCCAGCAATGACATCGGGTCAGAAGGAAACATTCAGTACTTC.

The rearrangement uses TRBV5-6 and TRBJ1-2; D unclear. Deletions cut 4 bases from V and 3 bases from J, with 10 bases between. Germline CDR1 SGHDT, CDR2 YYEEEE. The length of the CDR3 is 13 residues. CDR3: CASSPGTYYGYTF. The CDR3 DNA is TGTGCCAGCAGCCCCGGAACCTACTATGGCTACACCTTC.

V is TRBV11-2 and J is TRBJ1-1; D remains ambiguous. Germline-derived CDR1 and CDR2 are SGHAT and FQNNGV. The CDR3 spans 14 residues. V lost 1 base, J lost 1 base, and 7 bases lay in between. CDR3 protein: CASSLVGKNTEAFF. Here the CDR3 DNA reads TGTGCCAGCAGCTTAGTGGGTAAGAACACTGAAGCTTTCTTT.

The chain joins TRBV6-1 to TRBJ1-5; tentative D call: TRBD1 (5 bases). The V end was cut by 5 bases, the J end by 0 bases, with 11 bases between. Looked up from germline, CDR1 is MNHNS and CDR2 is SASEGT. This CDR3 comprises 15 residues. CDR3 loop: CASSQWGNSNQPQHF. The CDR3, as DNA: TGTGCCAGCAGTCAATGGGGGAATAGCAATCAGCCCCAGCATTTT.

This clone has a single count. CDR3 nucleotide sequence: TGTGCCAGCAGCCCCGGGGGACCCGAGACCCAGTACTTC. Translating it yields CASSPGGPETQYF. The chain employs TRBV9 and TRBJ2-5, with D maybe TRBD2 (6 bases). Trimming shortened V by 4 bases and J by 5 bases, and 12 bases separated the two germline ends. The CDR3 is made up of 13 amino acids. Per the germline V gene, CDR1 is SGDLS and CDR2 is YYNGEE.

The V gene is TRBV7-3, the J gene TRBJ2-5, with D perhaps given as TRBD1 or TRBD2 (5 bases each). The germline V and J ends were trimmed by 0 bases and 0 bases, with 8 bases remaining between them. Germline V gene lookup returns CDR1 SGHTA and CDR2 FQGTGA. This CDR3 region has 15 residues. For the CDR3, the DNA is TGTGCCAGCAGCTTAACTGGGGGAAACCAAGAGACCCAGTACTTC. Translated: CASSLTGGNQETQYF.

V gene TRBV25-1 combines with J gene TRBJ2-1; D may correspond to TRBD1 or TRBD2 (5 bases each). V lost 1 base, J lost 5 bases, and 15 bases lay in between. The CDR3 runs to 16 residues. Per germline, CDR1 MGHDK and CDR2 SYGVNS. CDR3 residues: CASSEFRGELDNEQFF. The CDR3 DNA sequence: TGTGCCAGCAGTGAATTCCGAGGGGAGCTCGACAATGAGCAGTTCTTC.

The chain couples TRBV4-1 to TRBJ2-1, with D unresolved. Germline V gene sequence: CDR1 MGHRA, CDR2 YSYEKL. The CDR3 covers 14 residues. V lost 1 base, J lost 6 bases, and 10 bases lay in between. Here the CDR3 reads CASSQVGSPNEQFF. CDR3 coding DNA: TGCGCCAGCAGCCAAGTGGGGTCCCCCAATGAGCAGTTCTTC.

About this clone: Mismatch with germline at one junction end may stem from a read error. The chain recombines TRBV13 with TRBJ2-4; D uncertain. The length of the CDR3 is 8 residues. Germline assignment: CDR1 PRHDT and CDR2 FYEKMQ (reference sequence). CDR3 sequence: CASSPKGF. The CDR3 nucleotides are TGTGCCAGCAGCCCCAAGGGCTTC.

The chain recombines TRBV2 with TRBJ2-3; D might be TRBD2 (7 bases). The V end was cut by 4 bases, the J end by 4 bases, with 18 bases between. CDR3 length: 16 residues. Germline V CDR1 and CDR2: SNHLY, FYNNEI. The CDR3: CASSGWTGGGADTQYF. The CDR3 DNA is TGTGCCAGCAGTGGCTGGACTGGCGGGGGCGCAGATACGCAGTATTTT.

The chain carries TRBV27 and TRBJ2-1; D might be TRBD2 (6 bases). Germline V gives CDR1 MNHEY, CDR2 SMNVEV (reference sequence). The length of the CDR3 is 13 residues. The V gene lost 3 bases and the J gene lost 3 bases, with 6 bases spanning the gap. CDR3 sequence reads: CASSLDYYNEQFF. CDR3 nucleotides: TGTGCCAGCAGTTTGGACTACTACAATGAGCAGTTCTTC.

The chain combines TRBV12-5 with TRBJ1-5; TRBD1 is a possible D gene (5 bases). Germline assignment: CDR1 LGHNT and CDR2 FRNRAP. Trimming shortened V by 5 bases and J by 7 bases, and 18 bases separated the two germline ends. The CDR3 consists of 15 residues. For the CDR3, the DNA is TGTGCTAGTGGTCCCTCCGGAGTGGGGACGCAGCCCCAGCATTTT. This codes for CASGPSGVGTQPQHF.

This clone was seen only once. The chain joins TRBV4-1 to TRBJ1-1; 8 nucleotides line up with TRBD1. Unmatched junction bases numbered 3, after V lost 3 bases and J lost 0 bases. The germline gives CDR1 MGHRA, CDR2 YSYEKL. This CDR3 has 15 residues. Here the CDR3 DNA reads TGCGCCAGCAGCCAGCTACAGGGGGTGAACACTGAAGCTTTCTTT. This codes for CASSQLQGVNTEAFF.

This clone was seen only once. This sequence joins TRBV19 and TRBJ2-1; no firm D call. V gave up 3 bases and J gave up 8 bases, with 17 bases separating them. There are 15 residues in the CDR3. Germline V gene data show CDR1 as LNHDA and CDR2 as SQIVND (reference sequence). CDR3 nucleotides: TGTGCCAGTAGTATTATGGGCAAATCGGTCGATGAGCAGTTCTTC. It translates to CASSIMGKSVDEQFF.

J is TRBJ2-5 and V is TRBV4-3, with no clear D. This CDR3 is built from 15 residues. Trimming removed 2 bases from V and 2 bases from J, with 12 bases in between. The V gene's germline CDR1 is LGHNA and CDR2 YSLEER. For the CDR3, the DNA is TGCGCCAGCAGCCAATTCGGTGGTGGGCAAGAGACCCAGTACTTC. Translated: CASSQFGGGQETQYF.

The chain joins TRBV11-2 to TRBJ2-7, with 10 bases that match TRBD1. The CDR3 extends over 14 amino acids. The germline V gene encodes CDR1 SGHAT and CDR2 FQNNGV. Unmatched junction bases numbered 4, after V lost 6 bases and J lost 2 bases. CDR3 nucleotides: TGTGCCAGCAGTTTCGGGACAGGGGCCTACGAGCAGTACTTC. Translating it yields CASSFGTGAYEQYF.

In this sample, this clone turned up once. This chain uses TRBV28 with TRBJ2-7, with TRBD2 matching 8 bases. CDR1 and CDR2 from the germline V gene are MDHEN and SYDVKM. The CDR3 length is 18 residues. Losses at the gene ends were 5 bases for V and 1 base for J; bases not matched to a gene: 16. The CDR3 DNA reads as TGTGCCAGCAGTACTCATCACATGCGGGAGGCACCTTCCTACGAGCAGTACTTC. Its protein product is CASSTHHMREAPSYEQYF. Variable domain in full (rest from reference TRBV28 and TRBJ2-7): DVKVTQSSRYLVKRTGEKVFLECVQDMDHENMFWYRQDPGLGLRLIYFSYDVKMKEKGDIPEGYSVSREKKERFSLILESASTNQTSMYLCASSTHHMREAPSYEQYFGPGTRLTVT.

The rearrangement uses TRBV27 and TRBJ1-5; D call uncertain. Trimming took 3 bases from V and 2 from J, leaving 11 bases between them. The CDR3 length is 15 residues. Germline CDR1 is MNHEY and CDR2 is SMNVEV (reference sequence). CDR3 loop: CASSLLGLGNQPQHF. CDR3 in DNA: TGTGCCAGCAGTTTGTTGGGATTGGGCAATCAGCCCCAGCATTTT.

The V gene is TRBV27, the J gene TRBJ1-5; the D is unclear. This CDR3 has 14 residues. V was cut by 2 bases and J by 7 bases, with 12 bases left in between. Germline V gene data show CDR1 as MNHEY and CDR2 as SMNVEV (reference sequence). CDR3 bases: TGTGCCAGCAGTTTAGTAGGAGGGTGGCAGCCCCAGCATTTT. It encodes CASSLVGGWQPQHF.

V usage is TRBV7-7 and J usage is TRBJ1-5; D not certain. The CDR3 runs 14 residues. V was pared by 4 bases and J by 6 bases, with 13 bases between. CDR1 and CDR2 from the germline V gene are SSHAT and FNYEAQ (reference sequence). CDR3 nucleotides: TGTGCCAGCAGCTCGCCGGGTAGTAGTCAGCCCCAGCATTTT. Translated, it gives CASSSPGSSQPQHF.

V usage is TRBV7-9 and J usage is TRBJ2-5; possible D gene TRBD1, 5 bases. This CDR3 comprises 14 residues. Germline loops: CDR1 SEHNR, CDR2 FQNEAQ (reference sequence). V was cut by 3 bases and J by 10 bases, with 18 bases left in between. In DNA, the CDR3 is TGTGCCAGCAGCTTCGGACGGACCCAGGGTGACCAGTACTTC. It is translated as CASSFGRTQGDQYF.

The gene calls are TRBV5-6 and TRBJ1-5; D may be TRBD1 (5 bases). The germline CDR1 and CDR2 sequences are SGHDT and YYEEEE. The CDR3 totals 14 residues. With 4 bases removed from V and 3 bases from J, the gap between germline ends came to 11 bases. CDR3 sequence (DNA): TGTGCCAGCAGCCTGGGGCACCTCAATCAGCCCCAGCATTTT. This translates into CASSLGHLNQPQHF.

This chain connects TRBV7-9 to TRBJ1-1, with a weak D call TRBD1 (5 bases). The CDR3 is made up of 16 amino acids. V gave up 4 bases and J gave up 2 bases, with 17 bases separating them. CDR1 is SEHNR, CDR2 FQNEAQ, per germline (reference sequence). DNA of the CDR3: TGTGCCAGCAGCTCCACCTTGAAAGGGGCAAACACTGAAGCTTTCTTT. This codes for CASSSTLKGANTEAFF.

The chain combines TRBV5-4 with TRBJ1-2; tentative D call: TRBD1 (5 bases). This CDR3 has 14 amino acids. Between the trimmed V and J ends, which lost 1 base and 2 bases, there was a span of 9 bases. CDR1 is SGHNT, CDR2 YYREEE, per germline (reference sequence). The CDR3 reads CASSLLQENYGYTF. In nucleotides, the CDR3 is TGTGCCAGCAGCTTGCTACAGGAGAACTATGGCTACACCTTC.

The chain combines TRBV5-5 with TRBJ2-5; D not certain. Between the trimmed V and J ends, which lost 2 bases and 2 bases, there was a span of 4 bases. The CDR3 runs to 12 residues. Germline V CDR1 and CDR2: SGHKS, YYEKEE (reference sequence). The CDR3 protein is CASSLFQETQYF. The CDR3 DNA reads TGTGCCAGCAGCTTATTTCAAGAGACCCAGTACTTC.